This T cell receptor (beta chain) was recovered during a study of CD8+ T cells in alopecia areata. For the study at large: Tofacitinib exposure lasted 6 to 18 months, followed by 6 months off drug.

It was cDNA, reverse transcribed from extracted RNA, that served as the sequencing template. Using immunoSEQ multiplex PCR, the repertoire was profiled, and TCRdb retains in-frame clones only, with some absent. The data hold 200,000 to 250,000 clones, with about three fifths observed a single time. Trimming removed 1 base from V and 5 bases from J, with 5 bases in between. The CDR3 is made up of 12 amino acids. The germline V gene encodes CDR1 SGHTA and CDR2 FQGNSA. The sample's treatment: oral pan-JAK inhibitor, 5-10 mg twice daily. The receptor was isolated from a human donor with alopecia areata. The rearrangement links TRBV7-2 to TRBJ2-5; D is ambiguous. The material was CD4+ T cells sorted from blood, obtained at week 4, from a patient treated with tofacitinib. CDR3 nucleotides: TGTGCCAGCAGCTTAGTTGCGGAGACCCAGTACTTC. Translation: CASSLVAETQYF.